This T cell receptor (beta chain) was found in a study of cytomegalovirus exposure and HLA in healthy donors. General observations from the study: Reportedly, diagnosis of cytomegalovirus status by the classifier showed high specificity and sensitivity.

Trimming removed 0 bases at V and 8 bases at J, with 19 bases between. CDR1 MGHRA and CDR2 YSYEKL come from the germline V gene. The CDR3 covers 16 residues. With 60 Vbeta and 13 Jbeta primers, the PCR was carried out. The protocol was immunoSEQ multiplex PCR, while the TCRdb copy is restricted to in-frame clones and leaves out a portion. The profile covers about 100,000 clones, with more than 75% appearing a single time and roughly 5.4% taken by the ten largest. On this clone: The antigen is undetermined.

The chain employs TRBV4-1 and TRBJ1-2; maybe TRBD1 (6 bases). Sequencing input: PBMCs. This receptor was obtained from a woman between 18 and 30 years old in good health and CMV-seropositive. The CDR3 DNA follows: TGCGCCAGCAGCCAAGATCGAGAACAGGGAGTATACGGCTACACCTTC. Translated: CASSQDREQGVYGYTF.